This T cell receptor (beta chain) was recorded in a study of T cell repertoires in cytomegalovirus infection. About the study: Public TCR beta signatures indicated both CMV infection and matching HLA type. Notes on the study in general: The ex vivo response was dominated by HLA-C-restricted CMV-specific TCR beta clonotypes. Cumulative public TCR beta family frequency identified carriers of CMV plus the relevant HLA.

Germline CDR1 is SGHTA and CDR2 is FQGNSA. The CDR3 is 15 residues long. TCRdb independently ran MiXCR on the reads; one entry per CDR3 protein. The sample holds about 740,000 distinct CDR3 sequences; less than 40% are singletons and the top ten take under 3.5%. Turning to this clonotype: What it binds is not known. At one end the junction does not follow the germline gene, possibly because of a read error.

The sequencing input was PBMCs. The rearrangement uses TRBV7-2 and TRBJ2-1; maybe TRBD2 (6 bases). The receptor was derived from a human donor in good health (CMV status not recorded). Some clones in this sample may be carry-over from other donors' samples. CDR3 in DNA: TGTGCCAGCATTTTTCATAGCGGCTCCTACAATGAGCAGTGCTTC. Amino acid sequence: CASIFHSGSYNEQCF.